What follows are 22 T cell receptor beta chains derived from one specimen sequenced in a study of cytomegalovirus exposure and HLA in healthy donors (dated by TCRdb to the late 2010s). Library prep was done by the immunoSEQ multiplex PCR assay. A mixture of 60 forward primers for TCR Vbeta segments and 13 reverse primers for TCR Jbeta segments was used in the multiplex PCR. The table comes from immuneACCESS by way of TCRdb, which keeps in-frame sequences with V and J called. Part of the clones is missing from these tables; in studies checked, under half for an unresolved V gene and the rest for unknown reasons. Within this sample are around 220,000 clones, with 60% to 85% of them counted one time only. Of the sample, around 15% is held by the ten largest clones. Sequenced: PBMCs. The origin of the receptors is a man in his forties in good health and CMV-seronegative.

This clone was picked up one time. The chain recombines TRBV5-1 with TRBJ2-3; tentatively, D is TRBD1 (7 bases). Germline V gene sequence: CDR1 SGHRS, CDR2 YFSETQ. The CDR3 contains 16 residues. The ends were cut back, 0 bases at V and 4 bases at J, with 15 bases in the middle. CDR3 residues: CASSLGRGRVADTQYF. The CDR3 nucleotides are TGCGCCAGCAGCTTGGGGAGGGGGCGCGTGGCAGATACGCAGTATTTT.

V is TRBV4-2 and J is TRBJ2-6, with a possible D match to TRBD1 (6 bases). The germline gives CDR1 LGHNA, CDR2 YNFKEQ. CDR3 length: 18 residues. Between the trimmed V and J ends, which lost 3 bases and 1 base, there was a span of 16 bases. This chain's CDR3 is CASSHPTGIRSGANVLTF. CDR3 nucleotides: TGTGCCAGCAGCCACCCCACAGGGATCAGGTCTGGGGCCAACGTCCTGACTTTC.

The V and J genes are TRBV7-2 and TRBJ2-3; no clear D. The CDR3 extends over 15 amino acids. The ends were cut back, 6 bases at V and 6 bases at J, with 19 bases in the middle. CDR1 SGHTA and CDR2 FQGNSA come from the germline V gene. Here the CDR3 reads CASSPEASPADTQYF. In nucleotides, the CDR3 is TGTGCCAGCAGTCCAGAGGCGTCCCCGGCGGATACGCAGTATTTT.

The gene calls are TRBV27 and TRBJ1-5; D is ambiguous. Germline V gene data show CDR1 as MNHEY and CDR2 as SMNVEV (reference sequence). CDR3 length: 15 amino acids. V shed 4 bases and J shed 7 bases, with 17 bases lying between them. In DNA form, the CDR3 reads TGTGCCAGCAGTTCCGGTGGGGAGCGGAGACAGCCCCAGCATTTT. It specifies CASSSGGERRQPQHF.

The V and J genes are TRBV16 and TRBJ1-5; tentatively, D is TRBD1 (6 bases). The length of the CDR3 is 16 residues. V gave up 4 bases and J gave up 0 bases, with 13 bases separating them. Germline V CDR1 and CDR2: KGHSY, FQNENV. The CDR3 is CASSPSRTVSNQPQHF. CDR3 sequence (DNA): TGTGCCAGCAGCCCGAGTAGGACAGTTAGCAATCAGCCCCAGCATTTT.

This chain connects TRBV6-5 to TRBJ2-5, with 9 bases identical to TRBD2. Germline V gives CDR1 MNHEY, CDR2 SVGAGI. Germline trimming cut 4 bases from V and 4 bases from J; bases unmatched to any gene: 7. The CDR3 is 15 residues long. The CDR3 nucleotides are TGTGCCAGCAGTTTTTCTCCGACTAGCGGAGAGACCCAGTACTTC. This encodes CASSFSPTSGETQYF.

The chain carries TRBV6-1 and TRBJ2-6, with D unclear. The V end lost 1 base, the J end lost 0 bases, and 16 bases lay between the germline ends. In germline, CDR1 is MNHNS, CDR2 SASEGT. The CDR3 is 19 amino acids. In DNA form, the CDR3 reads TGTGCCAGCAGTGAAGTTAAGTACCTATTTTCCTCTGGGGCCAACGTCCTGACTTTC. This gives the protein CASSEVKYLFSSGANVLTF.

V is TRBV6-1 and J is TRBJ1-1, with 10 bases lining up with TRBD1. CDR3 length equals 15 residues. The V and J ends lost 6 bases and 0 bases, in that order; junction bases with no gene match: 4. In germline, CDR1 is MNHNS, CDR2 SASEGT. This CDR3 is CASSRDRGMNTEAFF. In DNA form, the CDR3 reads TGTGCCAGCAGCCGGGACAGGGGAATGAACACTGAAGCTTTCTTT.

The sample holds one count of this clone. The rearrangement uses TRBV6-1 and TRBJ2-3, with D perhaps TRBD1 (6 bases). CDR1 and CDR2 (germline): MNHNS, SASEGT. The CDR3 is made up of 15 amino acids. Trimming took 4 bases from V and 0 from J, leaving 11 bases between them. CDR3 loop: CASSGGLPSTDTQYF. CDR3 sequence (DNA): TGTGCCAGCAGTGGGGGGCTACCAAGCACAGATACGCAGTATTTT.

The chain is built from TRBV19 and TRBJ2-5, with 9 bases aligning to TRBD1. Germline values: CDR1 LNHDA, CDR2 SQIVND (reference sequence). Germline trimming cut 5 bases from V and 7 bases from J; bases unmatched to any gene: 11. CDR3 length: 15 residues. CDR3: CASSPQGALAGTQYF. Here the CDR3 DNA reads TGTGCCAGTAGTCCACAGGGGGCGCTTGCTGGGACCCAGTACTTC.

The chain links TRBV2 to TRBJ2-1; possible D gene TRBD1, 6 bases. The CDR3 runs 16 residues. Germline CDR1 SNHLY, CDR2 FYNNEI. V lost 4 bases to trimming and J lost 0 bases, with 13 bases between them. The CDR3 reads CASSVLGGSSYNEQFF. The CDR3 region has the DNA TGTGCCAGCAGTGTTTTAGGGGGAAGCTCCTACAATGAGCAGTTCTTC. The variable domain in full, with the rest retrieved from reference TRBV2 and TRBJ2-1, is EPEVTQTPSHQVTQMGQEVILRCVPISNHLYFYWYRQILGQKVEFLVSFYNNEISEKSEIFDDQFSVERPDGSNFTLKIRSTKLEDSAMYFCASSVLGGSSYNEQFFGPGTRLTVL.

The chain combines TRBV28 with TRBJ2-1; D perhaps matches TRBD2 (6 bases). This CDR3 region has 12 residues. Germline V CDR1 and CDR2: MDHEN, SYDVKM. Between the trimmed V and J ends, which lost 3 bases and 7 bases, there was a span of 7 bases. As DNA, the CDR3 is TGTGCCAGCAGTTTCAGCGGGAATGAGCAGTTCTTC. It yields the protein CASSFSGNEQFF. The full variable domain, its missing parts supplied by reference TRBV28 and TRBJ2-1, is DVKVTQSSRYLVKRTGEKVFLECVQDMDHENMFWYRQDPGLGLRLIYFSYDVKMKEKGDIPEGYSVSREKKERFSLILESASTNQTSMYLCASSFSGNEQFFGPGTRLTVL.

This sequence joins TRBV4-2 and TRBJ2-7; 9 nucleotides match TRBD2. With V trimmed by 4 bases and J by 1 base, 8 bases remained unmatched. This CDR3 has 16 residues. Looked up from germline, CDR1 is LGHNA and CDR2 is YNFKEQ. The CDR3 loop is CASSLGASGVSYEQYF. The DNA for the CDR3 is TGTGCCAGCAGCCTTGGGGCTAGCGGGGTATCCTACGAGCAGTACTTC.

The CDR3 nucleotides are TGTGCCAGCAGTTCTAGACAGTCTATTGAAAAACTGTTTTTT. Translation gives CASSSRQSIEKLFF. This chain links TRBV27 with TRBJ1-4; D possibly corresponds to TRBD1 (5 bases). CDR1 is MNHEY and CDR2 is SMNVEV in the germline V gene (reference sequence). The length of the CDR3 is 14 residues. V lost 4 bases and J 7 bases, leaving 13 bases between the germline ends.

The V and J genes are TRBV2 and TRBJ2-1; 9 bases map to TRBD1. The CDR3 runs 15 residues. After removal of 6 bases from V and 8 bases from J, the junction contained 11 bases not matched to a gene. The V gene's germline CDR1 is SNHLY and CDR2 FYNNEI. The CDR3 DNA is TGTGCCAGCAGGGGGGGACAGGGCAGGGGAGATGAGCAGTTCTTC. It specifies CASRGGQGRGDEQFF.

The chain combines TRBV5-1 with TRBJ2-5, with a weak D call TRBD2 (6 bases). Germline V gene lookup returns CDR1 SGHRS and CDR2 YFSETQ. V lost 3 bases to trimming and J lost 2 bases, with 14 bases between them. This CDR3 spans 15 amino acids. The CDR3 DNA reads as TGCGCCAGCAGCTGGGAGGTGCCGGTTCAAGAGACCCAGTACTTC. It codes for CASSWEVPVQETQYF.

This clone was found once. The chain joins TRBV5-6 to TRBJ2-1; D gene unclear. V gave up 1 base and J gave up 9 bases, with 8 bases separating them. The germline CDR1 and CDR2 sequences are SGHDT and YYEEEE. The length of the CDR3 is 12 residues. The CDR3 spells CASSLPGGEQFF. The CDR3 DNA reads TGTGCCAGCAGCTTGCCCGGCGGTGAGCAGTTCTTC.

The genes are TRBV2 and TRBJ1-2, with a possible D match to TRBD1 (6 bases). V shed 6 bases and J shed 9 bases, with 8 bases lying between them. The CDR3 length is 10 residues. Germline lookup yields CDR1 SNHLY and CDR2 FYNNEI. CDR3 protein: CASSDRSYTF. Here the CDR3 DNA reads TGTGCCAGCAGCGACAGGAGCTACACCTTC. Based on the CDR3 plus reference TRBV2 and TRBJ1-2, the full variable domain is EPEVTQTPSHQVTQMGQEVILRCVPISNHLYFYWYRQILGQKVEFLVSFYNNEISEKSEIFDDQFSVERPDGSNFTLKIRSTKLEDSAMYFCASSDRSYTFGSGTRLTVV.

In DNA, the CDR3 is TGTGCCTGCTCGGGACAGGGAGGCAATCAGCCCCAGCATTTT. Translation: CACSGQGGNQPQHF. The chain recombines TRBV30 with TRBJ1-5; TRBD1 agrees at 9 bases. The J segment lost 2 bases and the V segment lost 6 bases, leaving 5 bases of the junction unmatched. The germline V gene has CDR1 GTSNPN and CDR2 SVGIG (reference sequence). This CDR3 spans 14 amino acids.

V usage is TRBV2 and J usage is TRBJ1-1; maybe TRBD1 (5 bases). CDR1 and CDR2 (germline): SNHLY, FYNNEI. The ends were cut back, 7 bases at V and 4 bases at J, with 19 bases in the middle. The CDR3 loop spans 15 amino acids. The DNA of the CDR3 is TGTGCCAGCACTTTTCCGGGGGGAAGAGGCACTGAAGCTTTCTTT. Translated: CASTFPGGRGTEAFF.

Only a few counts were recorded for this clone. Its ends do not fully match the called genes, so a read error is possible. The chain's CDR3 is CSSSRDRGPPPYNEQFF. CDR3 bases: TGTTCCAGCAGCCGGGACAGGGGCCCCCCACCATACAATGAGCAGTTCTTC. V gene TRBV7-9 combines with J gene TRBJ2-1; 10 nucleotides align to TRBD1. The CDR3 consists of 17 residues. The V gene's germline CDR1 is SEHNR and CDR2 FQNEAQ (reference sequence).

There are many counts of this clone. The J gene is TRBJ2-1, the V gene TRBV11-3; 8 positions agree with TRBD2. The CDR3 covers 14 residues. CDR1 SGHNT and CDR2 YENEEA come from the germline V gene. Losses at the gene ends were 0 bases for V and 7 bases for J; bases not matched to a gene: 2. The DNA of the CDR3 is TGTGCCAGCAGCTTAGAAGCTAGCGGGAATGAGCAGTTCTTC. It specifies CASSLEASGNEQFF.